A single sample is the source of the 9 T cell receptor beta chains below, sequenced in a study of T-cell memory formation after mild COVID-19 (dated by TCRdb to the early 2020s). Library construction relied on 5' RACE. Sequencing was carried out with an Illumina NovaSeq 6000. TCRdb trimmed public reads at Q25 via fastp, called clones via MiXCR and kept in-frame beta chains. Each entry is one CDR3 protein sequence, shown with its most common DNA and genes. The sample table records just over 200,000 distinct CDR3 sequences; approximately 10% of these occur just once. Of the sample, approximately 3.3% is held by the ten largest clones. Material: PBMCs or a T cell subset sorted from them (not recorded which). The receptors shown here come from a man between 18 and 35 years old who had mild COVID-19 (a few samples of this study predate the infection). The sample titles of this study are shuffled in the database, so cell type and time point are left out; the donor was told from shared clones.

Ten or more counts support this clonotype. The chain joins TRBV7-2 to TRBJ1-1, with 9 nucleotides matching TRBD1. The germline gives CDR1 SGHTA, CDR2 FQGNSA. This CDR3 has 14 residues. With V trimmed by 5 bases and J by 3 bases, 4 bases remained unmatched. Here the CDR3 reads CASSNRQGDTEAFF. CDR3 DNA: TGTGCCAGCAGCAATCGACAGGGGGACACTGAAGCTTTCTTT.

This CDR3 is CASSDPRGVPDTQYF. CDR3 sequence (DNA): TGTGCCAGCAGTGACCCGCGGGGGGTCCCGGATACGCAGTATTTT. This chain links TRBV6-2 or TRBV6-3 with TRBJ2-3; 8 positions agree with TRBD2. The CDR3 covers 15 residues. CDR1 is MNHEY and CDR2 is SVGEGT in the germline V gene. V dropped 5 bases and J dropped 6; count of bases not matched to a gene: 10.

The chain links TRBV6-6 to TRBJ1-1; a possible D gene is TRBD1 (5 bases). Germline lookup yields CDR1 MNHNY and CDR2 SVGAGI (reference sequence). The V end was cut by 5 bases, the J end by 8 bases, with 12 bases between. This CDR3 has 12 amino acids. CDR3 sequence reads: CASSGGHLEAFF. The CDR3 DNA reads TGTGCCAGCAGTGGCGGACACCTCGAAGCTTTCTTT.

This clonotype was counted between two and nine times. The rearrangement links TRBV18 to TRBJ2-5, with D perhaps matching TRBD1 (5 bases). The CDR3 runs 13 residues. From germline, CDR1 is KGHSH and CDR2 LQKENI. V was pared by 1 base and J by 5 bases, with 8 bases between. The CDR3 region is CASSPRGDETQYF. In DNA form, the CDR3 reads TGTGCCAGCTCACCACGGGGCGACGAGACCCAGTACTTC.

This chain links TRBV7-8 with TRBJ2-7, with D unresolved. The CDR3 has 12 residues. Looked up from germline, CDR1 is SGHVS and CDR2 is FQNEAQ. V was cut by 5 bases and J by 4 bases, with 9 bases left in between. The CDR3 nucleotides are TGTGCCAGCAGCCGGCTGACGTACGAGCAGTACTTC. Protein sequence: CASSRLTYEQYF.

V and J are TRBV4-3 and TRBJ2-2; no definite D call. The V gene's germline CDR1 is LGHNA and CDR2 YSLEER. This CDR3 region has 20 residues. V was clipped by 1 base and J by 1 base, with 22 bases between them. The CDR3 nucleotides are TGCGCCAGCAGCCAAGTAAGAGCCGGGTCCTCCCTCAAGAACACCGGGGAGCTGTTTTTT. This translates into CASSQVRAGSSLKNTGELFF.

The table lists this clonotype with many counts. The chain recombines TRBV6-5 with TRBJ2-1; the match to TRBD2 covers 12 bases. The germline V gene encodes CDR1 MNHEY and CDR2 SVGAGI. Trimming removed 4 bases from V and 5 bases from J; junction bases left unmatched: 6. CDR3 length: 16 residues. CDR3: CASSSPTSGGHNEQFF. The CDR3 DNA reads as TGTGCCAGCAGTTCCCCGACTAGCGGGGGCCACAATGAGCAGTTCTTC.

This clonotype was counted ten times or more. The V call is TRBV19, the J call TRBJ2-1; 8 nucleotides match TRBD1. CDR3 length: 16 amino acids. Germline V lookup: CDR1 LNHDA, CDR2 SQIVND (reference sequence). V lost 6 bases, J lost 2 bases, and 9 bases stayed unmatched. This CDR3 is CASSRRQGTTYNEQFF. CDR3 sequence (DNA): TGTGCCAGTAGCCGTAGACAGGGGACGACCTACAATGAGCAGTTCTTC.

This clonotype came up many times. The rearrangement links TRBV4-2 to TRBJ2-3; D gene ambiguous. This CDR3 comprises 13 residues. V lost 2 bases to trimming and J lost 6 bases, with 9 bases between them. Germline V gene lookup returns CDR1 LGHNA and CDR2 YNFKEQ. The CDR3 is CASSQNSGDTQYF. In DNA, the CDR3 is TGTGCCAGCAGCCAAAACAGTGGGGATACGCAGTATTTT.